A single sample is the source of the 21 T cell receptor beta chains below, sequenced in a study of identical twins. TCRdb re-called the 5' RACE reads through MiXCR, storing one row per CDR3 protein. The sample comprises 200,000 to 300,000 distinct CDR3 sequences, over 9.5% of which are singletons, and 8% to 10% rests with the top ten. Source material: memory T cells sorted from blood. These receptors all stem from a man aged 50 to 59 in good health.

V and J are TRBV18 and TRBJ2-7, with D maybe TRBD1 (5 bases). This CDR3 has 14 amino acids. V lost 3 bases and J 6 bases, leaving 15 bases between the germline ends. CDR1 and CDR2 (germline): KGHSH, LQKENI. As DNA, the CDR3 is TGTGCCAGCTCACCGCCGACCAGGGCCAGCGAGCAGTACTTC. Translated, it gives CASSPPTRASEQYF.

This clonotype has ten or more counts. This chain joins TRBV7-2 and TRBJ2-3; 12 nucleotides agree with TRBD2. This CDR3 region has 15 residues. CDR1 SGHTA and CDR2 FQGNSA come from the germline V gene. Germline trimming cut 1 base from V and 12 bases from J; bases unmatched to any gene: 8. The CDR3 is CASSLDPSGRAYQYF. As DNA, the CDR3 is TGTGCCAGCAGCTTAGATCCTAGCGGGAGGGCCTATCAGTATTTT.

DNA of the CDR3: TGCGCCAGCAGCACGGGACTAGCGGGGGCGTTCTACGAGCAGTACTTC. Translating it yields CASSTGLAGAFYEQYF. V gene TRBV5-1 combines with J gene TRBJ2-7; 14 bases match TRBD2. Germline values: CDR1 SGHRS, CDR2 YFSETQ. This CDR3 comprises 16 residues. The ends lost 4 bases at V and 3 bases at J; junction bases unmatched: 6.

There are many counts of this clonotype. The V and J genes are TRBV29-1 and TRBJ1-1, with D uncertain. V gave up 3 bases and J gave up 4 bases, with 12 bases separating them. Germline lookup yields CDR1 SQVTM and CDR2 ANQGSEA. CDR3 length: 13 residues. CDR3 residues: CSVEEGIGTEAFF. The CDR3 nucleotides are TGCAGCGTTGAGGAGGGTATAGGCACTGAAGCTTTCTTT.

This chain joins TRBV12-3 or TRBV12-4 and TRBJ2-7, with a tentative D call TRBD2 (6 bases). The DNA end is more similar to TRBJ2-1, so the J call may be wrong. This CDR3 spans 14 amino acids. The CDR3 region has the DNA TGTGCCAGCAGCCTCCGTAGCGGAGCAGGAGAGCAGTTCTTC. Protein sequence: CASSLRSGAGEQFF.

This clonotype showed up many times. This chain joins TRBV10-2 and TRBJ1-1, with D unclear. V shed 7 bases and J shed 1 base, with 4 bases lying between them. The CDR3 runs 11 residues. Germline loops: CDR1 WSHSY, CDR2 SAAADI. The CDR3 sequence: CASTENTEAFF. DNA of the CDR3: TGCGCCAGCACCGAGAACACTGAAGCTTTCTTT.

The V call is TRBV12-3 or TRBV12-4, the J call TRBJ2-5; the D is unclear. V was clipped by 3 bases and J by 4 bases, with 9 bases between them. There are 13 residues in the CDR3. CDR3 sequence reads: CASSFEQRETQYF. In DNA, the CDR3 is TGTGCCAGCAGTTTTGAGCAGAGAGAGACCCAGTACTTC.

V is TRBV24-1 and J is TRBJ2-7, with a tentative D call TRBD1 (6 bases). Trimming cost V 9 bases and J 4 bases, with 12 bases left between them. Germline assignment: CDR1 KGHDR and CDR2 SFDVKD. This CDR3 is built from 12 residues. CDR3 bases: TGTGCCACCGGACAGCGAAAATACGAGCAGTACTTC. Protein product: CATGQRKYEQYF.

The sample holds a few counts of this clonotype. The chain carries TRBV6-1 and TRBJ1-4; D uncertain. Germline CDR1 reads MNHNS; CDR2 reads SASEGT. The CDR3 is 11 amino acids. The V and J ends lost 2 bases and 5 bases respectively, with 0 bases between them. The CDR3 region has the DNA TGTGCCAGCAGTGAAAATGAAAAACTGTTTTTT. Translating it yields CASSENEKLFF.

The CDR3 bases are TGTGCCAGCAGCCAAGGACTAGCGGGGGAGCAGTACTTC. This codes for CASSQGLAGEQYF. V usage is TRBV9 and J usage is TRBJ2-7, with 12 nucleotides matching TRBD2. The CDR3 is 13 amino acids. V lost 4 bases to trimming and J lost 7 bases; unmatched junction nucleotides: 3. In germline, CDR1 is SGDLS, CDR2 YYNGEE.

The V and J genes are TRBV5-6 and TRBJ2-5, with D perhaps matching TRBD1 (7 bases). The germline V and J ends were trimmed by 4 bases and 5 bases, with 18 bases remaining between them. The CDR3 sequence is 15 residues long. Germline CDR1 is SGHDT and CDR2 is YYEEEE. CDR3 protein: CASSTRQGGRETQYF. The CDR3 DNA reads TGTGCCAGCAGCACTCGACAGGGAGGTCGGGAGACCCAGTACTTC.

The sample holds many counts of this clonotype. The CDR3 spells CASRPGTSGPYEQYF. As DNA, the CDR3 is TGTGCCAGCAGACCCGGGACTAGCGGCCCCTACGAGCAGTACTTC. The V and J genes are TRBV6-1 and TRBJ2-7; 11 bases fit TRBD2. V was pared by 6 bases and J by 2 bases, with 6 bases of the junction left unmatched. The CDR3 loop spans 15 amino acids. Germline-derived CDR1 and CDR2 are MNHNS and SASEGT.

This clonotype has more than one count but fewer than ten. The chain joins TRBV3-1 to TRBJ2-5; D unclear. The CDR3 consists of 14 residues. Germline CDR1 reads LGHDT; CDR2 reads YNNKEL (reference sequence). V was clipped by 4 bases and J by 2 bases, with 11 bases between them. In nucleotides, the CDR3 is TGTGCCAGCAGCCCAACTTATGGGCAAGAGACCCAGTACTTC. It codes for CASSPTYGQETQYF.

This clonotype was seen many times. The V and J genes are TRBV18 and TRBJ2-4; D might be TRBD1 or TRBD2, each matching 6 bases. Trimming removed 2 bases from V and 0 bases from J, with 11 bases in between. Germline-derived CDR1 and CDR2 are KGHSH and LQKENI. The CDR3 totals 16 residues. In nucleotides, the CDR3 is TGTGCCAGCTCACCAAGGGGGACTTTAGCCAAAAACATTCAGTACTTC. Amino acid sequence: CASSPRGTLAKNIQYF.

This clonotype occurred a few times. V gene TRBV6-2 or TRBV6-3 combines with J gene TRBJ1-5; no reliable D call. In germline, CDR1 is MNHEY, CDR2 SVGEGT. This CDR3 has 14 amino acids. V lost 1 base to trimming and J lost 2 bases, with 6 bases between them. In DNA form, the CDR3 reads TGTGCCAGCAGTTACTTAAGCGGCAATCAGCCCCAGCATTTT. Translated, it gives CASSYLSGNQPQHF.

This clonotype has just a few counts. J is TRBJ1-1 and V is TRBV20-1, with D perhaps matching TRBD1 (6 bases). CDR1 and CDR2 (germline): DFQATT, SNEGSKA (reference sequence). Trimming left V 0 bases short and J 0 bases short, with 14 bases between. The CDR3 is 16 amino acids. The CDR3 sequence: CSARDQGQSMNTEAFF. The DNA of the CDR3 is TGCAGTGCTAGAGATCAAGGACAGAGCATGAACACTGAAGCTTTCTTT.

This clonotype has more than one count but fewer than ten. The CDR3 reads CAWNWDREAFF. As DNA, the CDR3 is TGTGCCTGGAATTGGGACAGAGAAGCTTTCTTT. The chain is built from TRBV30 and TRBJ1-1; 7 bases map to TRBD1. V shed 4 bases, J shed 8 bases, and the junction held 4 bases outside the gene matches. This CDR3 has 11 residues. Germline-derived CDR1 and CDR2 are GTSNPN and SVGIG (reference sequence).

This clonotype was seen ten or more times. The CDR3 DNA follows: TGCGCCAGCAGCTTGGAAGGGCCCCACACCGGGGAGCTGTTTTTT. Its protein product is CASSLEGPHTGELFF. The rearrangement uses TRBV5-1 and TRBJ2-2; D unresolved. The germline gives CDR1 SGHRS, CDR2 YFSETQ. The CDR3 contains 15 residues. Trimming shortened V by 0 bases and J by 3 bases, and 9 bases separated the two germline ends.

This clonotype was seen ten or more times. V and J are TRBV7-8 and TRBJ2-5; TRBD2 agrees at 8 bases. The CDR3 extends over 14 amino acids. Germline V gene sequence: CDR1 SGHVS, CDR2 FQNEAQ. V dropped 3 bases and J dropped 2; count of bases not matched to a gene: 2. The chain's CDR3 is CASSFLAGQETQYF. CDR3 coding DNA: TGTGCCAGCAGCTTCCTAGCGGGTCAAGAGACCCAGTACTTC.

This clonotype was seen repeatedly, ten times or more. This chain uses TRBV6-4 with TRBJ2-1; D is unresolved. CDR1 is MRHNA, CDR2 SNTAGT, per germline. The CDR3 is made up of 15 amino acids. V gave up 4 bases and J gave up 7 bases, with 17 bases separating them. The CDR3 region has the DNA TGTGCCAGCAGTGTGACTGGCGATCCGCAGAATGAGCAGTTCTTC. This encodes CASSVTGDPQNEQFF.

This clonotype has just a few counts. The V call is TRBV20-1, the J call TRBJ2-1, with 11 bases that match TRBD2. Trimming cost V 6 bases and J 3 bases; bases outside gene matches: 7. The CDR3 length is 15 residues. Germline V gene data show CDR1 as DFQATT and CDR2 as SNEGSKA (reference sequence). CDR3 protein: CSAPGTSGLYNEQFF. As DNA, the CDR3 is TGCAGTGCCCCCGGGACTAGCGGTCTCTACAATGAGCAGTTCTTC.